This T cell receptor (beta chain) originates from a study of blood T cell repertoires in COVID-19. For the study at large: PBMCs, B-cell-depleted T cells, or T cells were the source of the cDNA or gDNA that made up the material.

Produced via immunoSEQ multiplex PCR; TCRdb's table is partial and in-frame only. The sample shows about 200,000 clones, roughly four fifths of them seen only once. The germline CDR1 and CDR2 sequences are MDHEN and SYDVKM. Trimming took off 10 bases at V and 8 bases at J, with 20 bases between the two ends. The CDR3 is 13 residues long. The V and J genes are TRBV28 and TRBJ1-1; D remains ambiguous. The clonotype comes from a woman over 75 with COVID-19, enrolled during active disease. The sample comprised peripheral blood. In DNA, the CDR3 is TGTGCCACCCTCCGTCGGGGAAGGATAGAAGCTTTCTTT. Amino acids: CATLRRGRIEAFF. Full variable domain (rest looked up from reference TRBV28 and TRBJ1-1): DVKVTQSSRYLVKRTGEKVFLECVQDMDHENMFWYRQDPGLGLRLIYFSYDVKMKEKGDIPEGYSVSREKKERFSLILESASTNQTSMYLCATLRRGRIEAFFGQGTRLTVV.